The T cell receptor beta chain described here comes from a study of response to subunit inactivated influenza vaccine. General study results and limits: It was suggested by the authors that few new T cells are recruited by each seasonal influenza vaccination.

TCRdb ran MiXCR on the RT-PCR reads and lists one entry per CDR3 protein. The sample has a few hundred thousand distinct CDR3 sequences; 14% are singletons. For this clonotype: No antigen is known for it.

The source of this sequence is a man aged 45-65 years who received an inactivated influenza vaccine. The specimen comprised PBMCs from blood, sampled approximately 12 days after vaccination.

The CDR3 DNA sequence: TGTGCCAGCAGCCAAGATGTGGCAGGCAAAACAACTAATGAAAAACTGTTTTTT. This sequence encodes CASSQDVAGKTTNEKLFF. The chain couples TRBV4-2 to TRBJ1-4; no reliable D call. The V end was cut by 0 bases, the J end by 0 bases, with 14 bases between. In germline, CDR1 is LGHNA, CDR2 YNFKEQ. The CDR3 is 18 residues long.